The rows below give T cell receptor beta chains drawn from one sample of a study of CD8+ T cells in alopecia areata. Some clones are missing from TCRdb's copy, which holds only in-frame ones; the method was immunoSEQ multiplex PCR. The sample gives around 200,000 clones, roughly 64% of which show up once; around 12% is in the top ten. Material: CD8+ T cells sorted from blood, obtained at week 24, from a patient treated with tofacitinib. The source of these receptors is a human donor with alopecia areata. CDR3s include the opening cysteine and the closing phenylalanine or tryptophan.

V: TRBV4-1; J: TRBJ2-1; length: 13; CDR3: CASSDRAYNEQFF
V: TRBV25-1; J: TRBJ1-1; length: 16; CDR3: CASSHYGQGGGTEAFF
V: TRBV15; J: TRBJ2-1; length: 16; CDR3: CATSREGGGRYNEQFF
V: TRBV5-1; J: TRBJ2-1; length: 16; CDR3: CASSLAGGQGYIEQFF
V: TRBV5-8; J: TRBJ2-7; length: 13; CDR3: CASSRGNPYEQYF
V: TRBV18; J: TRBJ2-7; length: 14; CDR3: CASSPTRWVYEQYF
V: TRBV27; J: TRBJ1-2; length: 13; CDR3: CASSPGTGDGYTF
V: TRBV7-8; J: TRBJ1-2; length: 14; CDR3: CASSPPQGPAGYTF
V: TRBV4-2; J: TRBJ2-5; length: 13; CDR3: CASSQGLGRAQYF
V: TRBV2; J: TRBJ2-3; length: 16; CDR3: CASRSLAGGPADTQYF
V: TRBV19; J: TRBJ2-1; length: 10; CDR3: CATGENEQFF
V: TRBV11-2; J: TRBJ1-1; length: 11; CDR3: CASSLATEAFF
V: TRBV7-9; J: TRBJ2-2; length: 15; CDR3: CASSSGTSNTGELFF
V: TRBV28; J: TRBJ1-6; length: 13; CDR3: CASRRPEYSPLHF
V: TRBV5-6; J: TRBJ1-1; length: 12; CDR3: CASSLGDTEAFF
V: TRBV7-2; J: TRBJ2-5; length: 15; CDR3: CASSLGPGGAETQYF
V: TRBV27; J: TRBJ2-5; length: 11; CDR3: CASSFPETQYF
V: TRBV2; J: TRBJ2-7; length: 14; CDR3: CASCPTHSGYEQYF
V: TRBV6-6; J: TRBJ2-7; length: 16; CDR3: CASSYRTPSHDNEQYF
V: TRBV29-1; J: TRBJ2-5; length: 13; CDR3: CSVEDRYQETQYF
V: TRBV30; J: TRBJ2-3; length: 13; CDR3: CAFQRGSTDTQYF
V: TRBV5-6; J: TRBJ2-1; length: 12; CDR3: CASSWGGNEQFF
V: TRBV18; J: TRBJ2-1; length: 11; CDR3: CASSPGWEQFF